One and the same sample provided the 28 T cell receptor beta chains below, sequenced in a study of T-cell memory formation after mild COVID-19. TCRdb used MiXCR to reprocess the 5' RACE reads, holding one entry per CDR3 protein. Here the sample spans about 400,000 distinct CDR3 sequences, 15% to 20% being singletons. Specimen: PBMCs or a T cell subset sorted from them (not recorded which). The source of these receptors is a man between 18 and 35 years old who had mild COVID-19 (a few samples of this study predate the infection). Cell type and time point are not known.

This clonotype was recorded at least ten times. The chain employs TRBV7-2 and TRBJ2-3; no firm D call. Germline V gene sequence: CDR1 SGHTA, CDR2 FQGNSA. Trimming shortened V by 6 bases and J by 4 bases, and 8 bases separated the two germline ends. This CDR3 region has 12 residues. The CDR3 DNA is TGTGCCAGCAGGCCCCAGTCAGATACGCAGTATTTT. It encodes CASRPQSDTQYF.

The genes are TRBV6-6 and TRBJ2-7; TRBD2 is a possible D gene (5 bases). The CDR3 has 13 amino acids. The germline V gene encodes CDR1 MNHNY and CDR2 SVGAGI (reference sequence). Between the trimmed V and J ends, which lost 7 bases and 9 bases, there was a span of 19 bases. In DNA form, the CDR3 reads TGTGCCAGCAAAACCGGGGTTTTTGGTGTGCAGTACTTC. The encoded protein is CASKTGVFGVQYF.

This sequence joins TRBV7-2 and TRBJ1-6, with D tentatively TRBD1 (5 bases). Germline-derived CDR1 and CDR2 are SGHTA and FQGNSA. The CDR3 length is 15 residues. Trimming left V 3 bases short and J 7 bases short, with 13 bases between. CDR3 loop: CASSFQGPGNSPLHF. CDR3 nucleotide sequence: TGTGCCAGCAGCTTCCAGGGCCCAGGGAATTCACCCCTCCACTTT.

The genes are TRBV29-1 and TRBJ2-7, with 8 bases matching TRBD2. Per the germline V gene, CDR1 is SQVTM and CDR2 is ANQGSEA. V lost 4 bases, J lost 2 bases, and 7 bases stayed unmatched. CDR3 length: 14 amino acids. This CDR3 is CSVGLRGGTYEQYF. The CDR3 nucleotides are TGCAGCGTTGGTCTCCGCGGGGGGACCTACGAGCAGTACTTC.

The rearrangement links TRBV7-9 to TRBJ1-1; D gene unclear. The CDR3 consists of 11 residues. Trimming shortened V by 8 bases and J by 6 bases, and 10 bases separated the two germline ends. CDR1 SEHNR and CDR2 FQNEAQ come from the germline V gene (reference sequence). The CDR3 region has the DNA TGTGCCAGCCCCGGAGGTCCTGAAGCTTTCTTT. Its protein product is CASPGGPEAFF.

This clonotype was observed a handful of times. The chain recombines TRBV7-2 with TRBJ2-2, with 7 bases lining up with TRBD1. This CDR3 is 15 amino acids long. The V and J ends lost 4 bases and 2 bases, in that order; junction bases with no gene match: 4. Germline V gene lookup returns CDR1 SGHTA and CDR2 FQGNSA. CDR3 protein: CASSSRDRNTGELFF. The CDR3 region has the DNA TGTGCCAGCAGCTCCCGGGACAGAAACACCGGGGAGCTGTTTTTT.

This clonotype was counted at least ten times. The chain links TRBV14 to TRBJ2-7, with 9 bases identical to TRBD2. The V gene's germline CDR1 is SGHDN and CDR2 FVKESK. The CDR3 consists of 17 residues. V lost 3 bases, J lost 4 bases, and 13 bases stayed unmatched. The DNA of the CDR3 is TGTGCCAGCAGCCACCCGACATCTAGCGGGGTGACGTACGAGCAGTACTTC. Translating it yields CASSHPTSSGVTYEQYF.

The rearrangement joins TRBV6-5 to TRBJ1-1; a possible D gene is TRBD1 (5 bases). Germline V gene sequence: CDR1 MNHEY, CDR2 SVGAGI. Deletions cut 2 bases from V and 4 bases from J, with 14 bases between. The CDR3 length is 15 residues. The CDR3, as DNA: TGTGCCAGCAGTTACGACGGTGTTGGGGGCACTGAAGCTTTCTTT. Its protein is CASSYDGVGGTEAFF.

This chain links TRBV7-9 with TRBJ2-7; D uncertain. The ends were cut back, 4 bases at V and 5 bases at J, with 18 bases in the middle. The CDR3 has 15 residues. The germline V gene has CDR1 SEHNR and CDR2 FQNEAQ (reference sequence). The CDR3 reads CASSSPPRADHEQYF. DNA for the CDR3: TGTGCCAGCAGCTCCCCCCCCCGGGCGGACCACGAGCAGTACTTC.

The chain uses TRBV6-1 and TRBJ1-2; tentative D call: TRBD1 (6 bases). V shed 2 bases and J shed 2 bases, with 9 bases lying between them. The CDR3 has 14 amino acids. Germline V lookup: CDR1 MNHNS, CDR2 SASEGT. This CDR3 is CASSEPQGNYGYTF. The CDR3 region has the DNA TGTGCCAGCAGTGAACCCCAGGGGAACTATGGCTACACCTTC.

This clonotype was counted between two and nine times. This chain joins TRBV5-6 and TRBJ1-2; 7 nucleotides align to TRBD1. The CDR3 runs 15 residues. V dropped 5 bases and J dropped 8; count of bases not matched to a gene: 15. Looked up from germline, CDR1 is SGHDT and CDR2 is YYEEEE. CDR3: CASRPPGQIRSGYTF. The CDR3 nucleotides are TGTGCCAGCAGACCTCCGGGACAGATACGGTCGGGCTACACCTTC. The complete variable domain, with remaining parts taken from reference TRBV5-6 and TRBJ1-2, reads DAGVTQSPTHLIKTRGQQVTLRCSPKSGHDTVSWYQQALGQGPQFIFQYYEEEERQRGNFPDRFSGHQFPNYSSELNVNALLLGDSALYLCASRPPGQIRSGYTFGSGTRLTVV.

The J gene is TRBJ1-2, the V gene TRBV6-6; D possibly corresponds to TRBD1 (5 bases). The CDR3 runs to 13 residues. V was clipped by 6 bases and J by 4 bases, with 12 bases between them. The germline gives CDR1 MNHNY, CDR2 SVGAGI (reference sequence). DNA of the CDR3: TGTGCCAGCAGCCGCGACGGGACCTATGGCTACACCTTC. It is translated as CASSRDGTYGYTF.

This sequence joins TRBV12-3 or TRBV12-4 and TRBJ2-7; D is perhaps TRBD2 (5 bases). Deletions cut 3 bases from V and 4 bases from J, with 10 bases between. The CDR3 has 13 amino acids. The CDR3 nucleotides read TGTGCCAGCAGTTTTGGCAGGACTTACGAGCAGTACGTC. Translation: CASSFGRTYEQYV.

This clonotype was picked up a small number of times. The chain carries TRBV7-2 and TRBJ2-1; D is unclear. This CDR3 comprises 11 residues. CDR1 is SGHTA and CDR2 is FQGNSA in the germline V gene. With 5 bases removed from V and 12 bases from J, the gap between germline ends came to 11 bases. In DNA, the CDR3 is TGTGCCAGCAGCCCTCGATTGAGGCAGTTCTTC. It is translated as CASSPRLRQFF.

The V and J genes are TRBV4-3 and TRBJ2-7; D unclear. CDR3 length: 15 amino acids. With 0 bases removed from V and 3 bases from J, the gap between germline ends came to 12 bases. Germline V gene lookup returns CDR1 LGHNA and CDR2 YSLEER. The CDR3 here is CASSQDRNSNYEQYF. The CDR3 bases are TGCGCCAGCAGCCAAGATCGTAACTCCAACTACGAGCAGTACTTC.

J is TRBJ1-2 and V is TRBV10-3; no clear D gene. CDR3 size: 13 residues. The germline V and J ends were trimmed by 6 bases and 4 bases, with 12 bases remaining between them. CDR1 and CDR2 (germline): ENHRY, SYGVKD. CDR3 nucleotides: TGTGCCATCAGCGAGGAAGAGAGCTATGGCTACACCTTC. Amino acids: CAISEEESYGYTF.

This clonotype was observed a handful of times. The chain joins TRBV4-3 to TRBJ1-1; D gene unclear. This CDR3 is 15 amino acids long. Per the germline V gene, CDR1 is LGHNA and CDR2 is YSLEER. Between the trimmed V and J ends, which lost 0 bases and 5 bases, there was a span of 13 bases. CDR3 DNA: TGCGCCAGCAGCCAAGATTGGGGAGTAGGGACTGAAGCTTTCTTT. Encoded protein: CASSQDWGVGTEAFF.

The V and J genes are TRBV28 and TRBJ2-2; possibly TRBD1 for D (6 bases). V dropped 4 bases and J dropped 2 bases, with 11 bases sitting between them. The CDR3 has 15 residues. Germline loops: CDR1 MDHEN, CDR2 SYDVKM. CDR3 sequence reads: CASSSTGRNTGELFF. CDR3 sequence (DNA): TGTGCCAGCAGTTCGACAGGACGAAACACCGGGGAGCTGTTTTTT.

V gene TRBV5-1 combines with J gene TRBJ1-4, with 10 nucleotides matching TRBD1. The CDR3 runs 15 residues. Looked up from germline, CDR1 is SGHRS and CDR2 is YFSETQ. V dropped 4 bases and J dropped 6; count of bases not matched to a gene: 6. CDR3 sequence (DNA): TGCGCCAGCAGCCCCGGACAGGGGGGGGATGAAAAACTGTTTTTT. Its protein is CASSPGQGGDEKLFF.

This clonotype was recorded a few times. This chain joins TRBV7-9 and TRBJ2-3; TRBD1 is a possible D gene (5 bases). Between the trimmed V and J ends, which lost 1 base and 3 bases, there was a span of 17 bases. CDR1 is SEHNR, CDR2 FQNEAQ, per germline (reference sequence). This CDR3 region has 17 residues. This CDR3 is CASSLDQGSGLTDTQYF. The CDR3 bases are TGTGCCAGCAGCTTAGACCAGGGTTCAGGGCTGACAGATACGCAGTATTTT.

The rearrangement links TRBV4-1 to TRBJ2-3; D possibly corresponds to TRBD2 (6 bases). Germline V lookup: CDR1 MGHRA, CDR2 YSYEKL. The CDR3 extends over 16 amino acids. V was clipped by 3 bases and J by 5 bases, with 18 bases between them. The CDR3 DNA is TGCGCCAGCAGCCATGCTTCCGGGGGAGGAGAAGATACGCAGTATTTT. Its protein is CASSHASGGGEDTQYF.

This clonotype was seen a few times. The chain couples TRBV7-2 to TRBJ2-1; a possible D gene is TRBD2 (7 bases). CDR3 length equals 13 residues. V was shortened by 3 bases and J by 6 bases, with 9 bases between the two germline ends. Germline CDR1 is SGHTA and CDR2 is FQGNSA. CDR3 DNA sequence: TGTGCCAGCAGCTTTGCGGGGGCCAATGAGCAGTTCTTC. Its translation is CASSFAGANEQFF.

The genes are TRBV7-2 and TRBJ2-7, with TRBD2 matching 9 bases. CDR1 is SGHTA and CDR2 is FQGNSA in the germline V gene. Trimming at V came to 3 bases and at J to 6 bases, leaving 6 bases not matched to a gene. The CDR3 loop spans 14 amino acids. The CDR3 bases are TGTGCCAGCAGCTTTAGCGGGGGCGGCGTCGAGCAGTACTTC. As protein: CASSFSGGGVEQYF.

The rearrangement uses TRBV7-2 and TRBJ1-2; 10 bases map to TRBD1. This CDR3 contains 15 residues. V gave up 2 bases and J gave up 5 bases; unmatched junction bases: 5. Germline V gene lookup returns CDR1 SGHTA and CDR2 FQGNSA. CDR3 bases: TGTGCCAGCAGCTTACTTGGGACAGGGGAGTATGGCTACACCTTC. It is translated as CASSLLGTGEYGYTF.

This clonotype was seen more than once but under ten times. The chain carries TRBV7-2 and TRBJ1-3; a weak D match, TRBD1 (6 bases). CDR3 length: 17 amino acids. Trimming cost V 5 bases and J 0 bases, with 17 bases left between them. The V gene's germline CDR1 is SGHTA and CDR2 FQGNSA. In nucleotides, the CDR3 is TGTGCCAGCAGCGTGTGGGGGCGGCCTAGCTCTGGAAACACCATATATTTT. Translated: CASSVWGRPSSGNTIYF.

This clonotype was found a few times. The chain recombines TRBV9 with TRBJ2-3, with a tentative D call TRBD1 (5 bases). Germline lookup yields CDR1 SGDLS and CDR2 YYNGEE. V lost 6 bases and J 4 bases, leaving 12 bases between the germline ends. The CDR3 spans 13 residues. CDR3 DNA: TGTGCCAGCACCCTACAGGCGTCAGATACGCAGTATTTT. Encoded protein: CASTLQASDTQYF.

The chain combines TRBV6-6 with TRBJ2-3, with D perhaps TRBD1 (6 bases). The CDR3 is 14 residues long. The V and J ends lost 6 bases and 9 bases respectively, with 19 bases between them. Germline-derived CDR1 and CDR2 are MNHNY and SVGAGI (reference sequence). The CDR3 nucleotides read TGTGCCAGCAGCCCAAGAGGACAGAGTTCGACGCAGTATTTT. Its protein product is CASSPRGQSSTQYF.

Only a few counts were recorded for this clonotype. The chain links TRBV7-9 to TRBJ2-3; the D gene could be TRBD1 or TRBD2 (6 bases each). The ends were cut back, 6 bases at V and 1 base at J, with 11 bases in the middle. From germline, CDR1 is SEHNR and CDR2 FQNEAQ (reference sequence). The CDR3 runs to 14 residues. The CDR3 protein is CASRKGGGTDTQYF. CDR3 coding DNA: TGTGCCAGCAGGAAGGGGGGAGGCACAGATACGCAGTATTTT.